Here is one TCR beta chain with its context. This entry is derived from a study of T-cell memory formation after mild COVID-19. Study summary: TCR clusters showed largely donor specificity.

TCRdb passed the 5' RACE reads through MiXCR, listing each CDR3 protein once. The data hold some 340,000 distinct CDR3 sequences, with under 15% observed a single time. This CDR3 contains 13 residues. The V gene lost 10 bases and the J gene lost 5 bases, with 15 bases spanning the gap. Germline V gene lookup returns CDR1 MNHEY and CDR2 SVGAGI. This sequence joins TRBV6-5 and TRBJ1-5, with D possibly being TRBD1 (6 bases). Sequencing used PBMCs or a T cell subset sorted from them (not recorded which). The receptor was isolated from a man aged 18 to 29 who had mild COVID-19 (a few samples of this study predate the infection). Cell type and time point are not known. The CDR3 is CATRQAWDQPQHF. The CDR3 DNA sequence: TGTGCCACCCGACAGGCCTGGGATCAGCCCCAGCATTTT.